This passage covers 5 T cell receptor beta chains from one sample sequenced in a study of CD8 T cells in ankylosing spondylitis. TCRdb re-called the 5' RACE reads through MiXCR, storing one row per CDR3 protein. The sample consists of about 140,000 distinct CDR3 sequences, approximately 8.4% of them appearing once. Sequencing was performed on synovial fluid, either unsorted or a sorted T cell fraction (not recorded which). The source is a male donor with ankylosing spondylitis.

This clonotype turned up a few times. This chain connects TRBV7-2 to TRBJ2-3; 11 nucleotides agree with TRBD2. V dropped 3 bases and J dropped 4; count of bases not matched to a gene: 3. The CDR3 sequence is 15 residues long. The germline V gene encodes CDR1 SGHTA and CDR2 FQGNSA. The CDR3 nucleotides read TGTGCCAGCAGCTTTAGCGGGGGGGGCCCAGATACGCAGTATTTT. The encoded protein is CASSFSGGGPDTQYF.

Relative to its sample, this clonotype is medium-sized. V is TRBV7-9 and J is TRBJ1-2, with 8 bases identical to TRBD1. V shed 4 bases and J 3 bases; nucleotides not matched to a gene: 10. Per germline, CDR1 SEHNR and CDR2 FQNEAQ (reference sequence). This CDR3 has 16 amino acids. In DNA form, the CDR3 reads TGTGCCAGCAGCTCCCATTCCGGACAGGGAGACTATGGCTACACCTTC. Encoded protein: CASSSHSGQGDYGYTF. Combining the CDR3 with reference TRBV7-9 and TRBJ1-2 gives the whole variable domain DTGVSQNPRHKITKRGQNVTFRCDPISEHNRLYWYRQTLGQGPEFLTYFQNEAQLEKSRLLSDRFSAERPKGSFSTLEIQRTEQGDSAMYLCASSSHSGQGDYGYTFGSGTRLTVV.

There are a few counts of this clonotype. The gene calls are TRBV5-1 and TRBJ1-6; D ambiguous. The CDR3 loop spans 14 amino acids. The germline V gene encodes CDR1 SGHRS and CDR2 YFSETQ. V was pared by 0 bases and J by 9 bases, with 10 bases between. CDR3 bases: TGCGCCAGCAGCTTGGAGTGGGCTAGTTCACCCCTCCACTTT. Protein: CASSLEWASSPLHF.

Comment on this clonotype: This is likely a read error, given that the CDR3 carries no conserved phenylalanine or tryptophan at its end. The chain is built from TRBV20-1 and TRBJ2-5; TRBD2 matches at 8 bases. CDR1 DFQATT and CDR2 SNEGSKA come from the germline V gene (reference sequence). The CDR3 spans 13 residues. The J segment lost 1 base and the V segment lost 5 bases, leaving 3 bases of the junction unmatched. In DNA, the CDR3 is TGCAGTGCTCTCGCGGGAGGCCAAGAGACCCAGTACCTC. Amino acid sequence: CSALAGGQETQYL.

This clonotype has a count of ten or more. V is TRBV28 and J is TRBJ2-3; tentative D call: TRBD2 (5 bases). Trimming pared 5 bases from V and 5 bases from J, leaving 17 bases between. This CDR3 has 15 amino acids. The germline gives CDR1 MDHEN, CDR2 SYDVKM. This CDR3 reads CASSGRTATLDTQYF. Written as DNA, the CDR3 is TGTGCCAGCAGTGGCCGGACTGCCACCTTAGATACGCAGTATTTT.